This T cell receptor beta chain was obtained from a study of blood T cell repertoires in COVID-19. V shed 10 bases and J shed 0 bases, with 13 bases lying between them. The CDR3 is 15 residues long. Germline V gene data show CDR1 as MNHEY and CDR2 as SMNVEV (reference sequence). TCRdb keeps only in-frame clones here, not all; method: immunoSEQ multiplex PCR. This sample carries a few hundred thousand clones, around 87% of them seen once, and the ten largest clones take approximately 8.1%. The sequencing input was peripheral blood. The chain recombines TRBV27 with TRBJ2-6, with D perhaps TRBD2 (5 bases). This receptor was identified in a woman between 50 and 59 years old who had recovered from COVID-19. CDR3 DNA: TGTGCCAACAGACGGGGAATCTCTGGGGCCAACGTCCTGACTTTC. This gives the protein CANRRGISGANVLTF.